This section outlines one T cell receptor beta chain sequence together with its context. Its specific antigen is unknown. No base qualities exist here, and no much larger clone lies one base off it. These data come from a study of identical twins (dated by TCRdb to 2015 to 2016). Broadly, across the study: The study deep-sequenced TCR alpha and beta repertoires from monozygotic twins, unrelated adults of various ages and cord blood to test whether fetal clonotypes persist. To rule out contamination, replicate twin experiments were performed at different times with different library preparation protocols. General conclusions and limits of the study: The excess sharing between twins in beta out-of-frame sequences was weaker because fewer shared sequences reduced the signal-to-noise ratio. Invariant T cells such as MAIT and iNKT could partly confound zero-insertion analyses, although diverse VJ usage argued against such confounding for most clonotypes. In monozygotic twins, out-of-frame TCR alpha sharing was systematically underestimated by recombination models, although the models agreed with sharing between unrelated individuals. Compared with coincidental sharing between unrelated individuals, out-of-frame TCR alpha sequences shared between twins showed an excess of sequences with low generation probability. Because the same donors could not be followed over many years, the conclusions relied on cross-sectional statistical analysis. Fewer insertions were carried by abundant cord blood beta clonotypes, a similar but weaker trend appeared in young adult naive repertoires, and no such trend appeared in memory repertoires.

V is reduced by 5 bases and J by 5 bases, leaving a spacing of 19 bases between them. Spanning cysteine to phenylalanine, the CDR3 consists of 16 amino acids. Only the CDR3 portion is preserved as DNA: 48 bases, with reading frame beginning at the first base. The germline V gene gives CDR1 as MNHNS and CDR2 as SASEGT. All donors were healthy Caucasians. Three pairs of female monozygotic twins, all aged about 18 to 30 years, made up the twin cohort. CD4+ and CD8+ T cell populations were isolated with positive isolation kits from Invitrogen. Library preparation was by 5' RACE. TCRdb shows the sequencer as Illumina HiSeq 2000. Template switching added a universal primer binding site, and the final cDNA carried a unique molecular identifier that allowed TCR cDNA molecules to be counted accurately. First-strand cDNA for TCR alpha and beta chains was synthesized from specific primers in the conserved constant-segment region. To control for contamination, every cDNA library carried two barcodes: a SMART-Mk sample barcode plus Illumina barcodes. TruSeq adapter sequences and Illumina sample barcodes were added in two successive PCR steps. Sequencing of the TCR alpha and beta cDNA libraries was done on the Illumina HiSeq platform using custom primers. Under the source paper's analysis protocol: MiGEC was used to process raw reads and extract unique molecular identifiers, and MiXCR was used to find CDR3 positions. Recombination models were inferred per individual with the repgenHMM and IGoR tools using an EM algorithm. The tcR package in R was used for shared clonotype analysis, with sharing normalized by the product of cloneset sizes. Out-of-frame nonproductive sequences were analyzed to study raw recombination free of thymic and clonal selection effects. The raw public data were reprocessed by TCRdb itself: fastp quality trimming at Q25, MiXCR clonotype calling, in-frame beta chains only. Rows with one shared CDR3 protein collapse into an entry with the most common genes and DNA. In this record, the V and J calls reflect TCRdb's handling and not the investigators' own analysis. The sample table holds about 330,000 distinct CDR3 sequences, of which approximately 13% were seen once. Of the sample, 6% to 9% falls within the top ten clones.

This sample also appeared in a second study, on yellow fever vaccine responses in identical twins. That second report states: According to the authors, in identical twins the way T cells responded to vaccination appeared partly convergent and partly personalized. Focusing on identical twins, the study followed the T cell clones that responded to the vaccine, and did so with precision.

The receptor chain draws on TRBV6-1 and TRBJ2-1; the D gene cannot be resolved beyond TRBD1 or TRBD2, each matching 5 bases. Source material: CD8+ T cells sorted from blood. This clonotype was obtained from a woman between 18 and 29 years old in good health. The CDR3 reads CASSSLRGARDNEQFF. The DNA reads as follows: TGTGCCAGCAGTAGCCTTCGAGGGGCGCGCGACAATGAGCAGTTCTTC.